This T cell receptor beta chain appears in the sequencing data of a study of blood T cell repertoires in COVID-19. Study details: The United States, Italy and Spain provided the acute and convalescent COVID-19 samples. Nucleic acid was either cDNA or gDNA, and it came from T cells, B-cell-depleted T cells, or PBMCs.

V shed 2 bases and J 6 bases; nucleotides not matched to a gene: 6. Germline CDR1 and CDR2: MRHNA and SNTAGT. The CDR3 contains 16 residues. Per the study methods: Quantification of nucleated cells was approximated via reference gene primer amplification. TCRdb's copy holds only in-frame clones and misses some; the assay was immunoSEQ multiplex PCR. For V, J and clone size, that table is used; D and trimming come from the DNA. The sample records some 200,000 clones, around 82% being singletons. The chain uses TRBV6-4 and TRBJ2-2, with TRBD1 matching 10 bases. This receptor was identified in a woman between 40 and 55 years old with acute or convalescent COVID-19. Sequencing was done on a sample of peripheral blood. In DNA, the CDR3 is TGTGCCAGCAGTGACGCCGGGACAGGGGCGGCCGGGGAGCTGTTTTTT. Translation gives CASSDAGTGAAGELFF.